This T cell receptor (beta chain) was sequenced during a study of blood T cells in healthy people across ages. Germline CDR1 reads MDHEN; CDR2 reads SYDVKM. The CDR3 contains 15 residues. Trimming pared 3 bases from V and 1 base from J, leaving 12 bases between. Sample-barcoded 5' priming and a J-beta primer mix drove a second PCR of roughly 7 to 11 cycles. MiXCR, applied by TCRdb to the 5' RACE reads, yields one record per CDR3 protein. The repertoire holds about 650,000 distinct CDR3 sequences, with roughly 32% as singletons. Findings of the study overall: Estimated diversity across one million T cells was deemed an underestimate. Naive CD4+ cell counts and diversity both ran higher in long-lived than in aged donors.

With respect to this clonotype: Its antigen remains unknown.

Sequenced material: blood. The chain carries TRBV28 and TRBJ1-2; D may be TRBD1 (6 bases). The receptor was isolated from a woman older than 75 in good health. This chain's CDR3 is CASSFPGTNNYGYTF. For the CDR3, the DNA is TGTGCCAGCAGTTTCCCCGGGACAAATAACTATGGCTACACCTTC.